This T cell receptor beta chain was recorded in a study of blood T cell repertoires in COVID-19. The CDR3 extends over 14 amino acids. V shed 2 bases and J shed 5 bases, with 12 bases lying between them. Germline V lookup: CDR1 MNHEY, CDR2 SVGAGI. In the original analysis: Nucleated cell counts were estimated from reference gene primer amplification. This table comes from immunoSEQ multiplex PCR, and its TCRdb copy is limited to in-frame clones, with some not included. V, J and clone size reflect that table, while D and trimming were determined from the DNA. The sample has 120,000 to 150,000 clones, approximately 80% seen once.

The chain employs TRBV6-5 and TRBJ1-2; D is perhaps TRBD1 (5 bases). This TCR was sampled from a human donor with acute or convalescent COVID-19. The donor label of this sample is uncertain. The sample comprised peripheral blood. The CDR3 bases are TGTGCCAGCAGTTACACACGAAGACAGTATGGCTACACCTTC. Residues: CASSYTRRQYGYTF.